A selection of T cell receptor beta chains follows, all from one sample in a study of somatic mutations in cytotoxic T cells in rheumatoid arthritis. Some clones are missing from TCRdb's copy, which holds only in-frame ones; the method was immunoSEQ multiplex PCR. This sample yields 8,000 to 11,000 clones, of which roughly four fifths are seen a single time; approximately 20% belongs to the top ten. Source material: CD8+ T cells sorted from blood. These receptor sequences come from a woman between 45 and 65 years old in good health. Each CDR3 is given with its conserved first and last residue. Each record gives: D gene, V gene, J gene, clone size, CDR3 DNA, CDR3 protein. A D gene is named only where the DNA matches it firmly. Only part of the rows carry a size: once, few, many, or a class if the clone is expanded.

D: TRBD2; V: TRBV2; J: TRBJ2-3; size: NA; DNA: TGTGCCAGCAGTGGGAGTCTAGCGGGGGGGCAAGATACGCAGTATTTT; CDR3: CASSGSLAGGQDTQYF
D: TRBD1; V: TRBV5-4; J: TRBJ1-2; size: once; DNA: TGTGCCAGCAGCCCAGGGGGCCCCGGGGGATATGGCTACACCTTC; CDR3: CASSPGGPGGYGYTF
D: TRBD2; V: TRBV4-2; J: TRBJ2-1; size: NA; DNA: TGTGCCAGCAGCGAGCGGGGGGCAGTCTACAATGAGCAGTTCTTC; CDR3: CASSERGAVYNEQFF
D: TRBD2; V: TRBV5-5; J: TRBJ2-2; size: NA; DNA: TGTGCCAGCAGCTTGGACCGACAAGGTCTCCTAGCGGGAGTCACCGGGGAGCTGTTTTTT; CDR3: CASSLDRQGLLAGVTGELFF
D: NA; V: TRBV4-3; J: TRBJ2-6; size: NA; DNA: TGCGCCAGCAGCCAAGGAGTCTTCCTCTCTGGGGCCAACGTCCTGACTTTC; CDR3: CASSQGVFLSGANVLTF
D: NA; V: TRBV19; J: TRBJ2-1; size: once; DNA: TGTGCCAGTAGTAGGGGGGAATCCTACAATGAGCAGTTCTTC; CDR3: CASSRGESYNEQFF
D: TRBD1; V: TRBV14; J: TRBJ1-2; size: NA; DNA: TGTGCCAGCAGCCAAGATTTCCAGGGGGCATTGGGGTATGGCTACACCTTC; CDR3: CASSQDFQGALGYGYTF
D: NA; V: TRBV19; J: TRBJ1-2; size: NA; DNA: TGTGCCACCGCGGGGATCTATGGCTACACCTTC; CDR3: CATAGIYGYTF
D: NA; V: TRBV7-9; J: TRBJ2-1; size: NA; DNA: TGTGCCAGCAGCTTAGCGCTAAATCCGGATGAGCAGTTCTTC; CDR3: CASSLALNPDEQFF
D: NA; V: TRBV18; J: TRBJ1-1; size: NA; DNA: TGTGCCAGCTCGACAGGACTTGAAGCTTTCTTT; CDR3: CASSTGLEAFF
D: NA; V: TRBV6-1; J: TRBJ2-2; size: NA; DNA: TGTGCCAGCAGCCGAGGAACCGGGGAGCTGTTTTTT; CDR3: CASSRGTGELFF
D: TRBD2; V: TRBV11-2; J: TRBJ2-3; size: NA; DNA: TGTGCCAGCAGGGTCGGACTAGCGGGAACCACAGATACGCAGTATTTT; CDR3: CASRVGLAGTTDTQYF
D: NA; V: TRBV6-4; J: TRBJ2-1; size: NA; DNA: TGTGCCAGCAGTGACTCCTCGGGGATCGCGCGGGGTGAGCAGTTCTTC; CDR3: CASSDSSGIARGEQFF
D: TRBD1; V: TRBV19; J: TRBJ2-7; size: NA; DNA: TGTGCCAGTAGTTTCAGGGGGCGCCTTTCCGAGCAGTACTTC; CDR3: CASSFRGRLSEQYF
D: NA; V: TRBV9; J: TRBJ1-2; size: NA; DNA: TGTGCCAGCAGCACCCCGGGGTTTGGCTACACCTTC; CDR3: CASSTPGFGYTF
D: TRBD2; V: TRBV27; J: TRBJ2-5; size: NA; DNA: TGTGCCAGCAGTTCCGGGGGACTAGCCGCCGAGACCCAGTACTTC; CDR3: CASSSGGLAAETQYF
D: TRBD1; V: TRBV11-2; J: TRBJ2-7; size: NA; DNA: TGTGCCAGCAGCTTGGGAGGGACAGGGGTAGACGAGCAGTACTTC; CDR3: CASSLGGTGVDEQYF
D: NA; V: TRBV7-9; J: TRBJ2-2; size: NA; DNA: TGTGCCAGCAGCTCCACAGTGAATACGAACACCGGGGAGCTGTTTTTT; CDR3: CASSSTVNTNTGELFF
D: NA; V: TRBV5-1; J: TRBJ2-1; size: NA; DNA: TGCGCCAGCAGCTCGGACTCGTCAGTAATCGGTCCCGATGAGCAGTTCTTC; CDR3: CASSSDSSVIGPDEQFF
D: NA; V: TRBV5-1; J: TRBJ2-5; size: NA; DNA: TGCGCCAGCAAGCTAGCCCCTCAAGAGACCCAGTACTTC; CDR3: CASKLAPQETQYF
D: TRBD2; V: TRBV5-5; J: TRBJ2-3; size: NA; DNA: TGTGCCAGCAGCATACTAGCGGGGTTCAGCACAGATACGCAGTATTTT; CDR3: CASSILAGFSTDTQYF
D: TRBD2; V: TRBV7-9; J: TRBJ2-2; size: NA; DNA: TGTGCCAGCAGCTCCCCCTTGGGGGGGAGTGGCACCGGGGAGCTGTTTTTT; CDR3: CASSSPLGGSGTGELFF
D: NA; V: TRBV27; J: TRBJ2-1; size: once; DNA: TGTGCCAGCAGTTTGGCAGGGGCGCGCAATGAGCAGTTCTTC; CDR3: CASSLAGARNEQFF
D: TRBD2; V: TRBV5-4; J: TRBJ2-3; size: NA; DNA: TGTGCCAGCAGCACACTAGCGGGAGAAACCTCAGATACGCAGTATTTT; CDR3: CASSTLAGETSDTQYF
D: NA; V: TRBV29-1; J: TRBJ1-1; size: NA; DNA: TGCAGCGTCGCTATGAACACTGAAGCTTTCTTT; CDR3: CSVAMNTEAFF
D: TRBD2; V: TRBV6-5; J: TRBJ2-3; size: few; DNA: TGTGCCAGCACTAAGGGGAGCGGGGGGGCAGATACGCAGTATTTT; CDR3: CASTKGSGGADTQYF
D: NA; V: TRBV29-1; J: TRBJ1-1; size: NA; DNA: TGCAGCGTTGCGGCAGGGACTAACACTGAAGCTTTCTTT; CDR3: CSVAAGTNTEAFF
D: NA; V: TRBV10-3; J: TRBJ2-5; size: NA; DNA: TGTGCCATCAGTGAGGGGGGAGAGGGGACAAGCCAAGAGACCCAGTACTTC; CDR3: CAISEGGEGTSQETQYF
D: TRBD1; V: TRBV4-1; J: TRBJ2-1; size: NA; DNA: TGCGCCAGCAGCTCCGCCGGGACAGGGGGCCTCAATGAGCAGTTCTTC; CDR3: CASSSAGTGGLNEQFF
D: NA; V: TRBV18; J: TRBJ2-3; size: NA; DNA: TGTGCCAGCTCACCGGAGTCAGATACGCAGTATTTT; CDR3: CASSPESDTQYF
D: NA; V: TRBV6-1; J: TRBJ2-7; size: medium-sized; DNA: TGTGCCAGCAGTGGCCGGGGGGCCTCCTACGAGCAGTACTTC; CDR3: CASSGRGASYEQYF
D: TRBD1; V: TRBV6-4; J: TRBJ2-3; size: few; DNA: TGTGCCAGCAGTGACTCGAAAGAGGGGGCGGAAACAGATACGCAGTATTTT; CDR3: CASSDSKEGAETDTQYF
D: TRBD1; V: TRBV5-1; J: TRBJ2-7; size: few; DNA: TGCGCCAGCAGCGGGACAGAGTCCTACGAGCAGTACTTC; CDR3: CASSGTESYEQYF
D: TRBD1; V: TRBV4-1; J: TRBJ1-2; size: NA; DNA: TGCGCCAGCAGCCAAGATGCCGCTACAGGGGGTACTGGCTACACCTTC; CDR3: CASSQDAATGGTGYTF